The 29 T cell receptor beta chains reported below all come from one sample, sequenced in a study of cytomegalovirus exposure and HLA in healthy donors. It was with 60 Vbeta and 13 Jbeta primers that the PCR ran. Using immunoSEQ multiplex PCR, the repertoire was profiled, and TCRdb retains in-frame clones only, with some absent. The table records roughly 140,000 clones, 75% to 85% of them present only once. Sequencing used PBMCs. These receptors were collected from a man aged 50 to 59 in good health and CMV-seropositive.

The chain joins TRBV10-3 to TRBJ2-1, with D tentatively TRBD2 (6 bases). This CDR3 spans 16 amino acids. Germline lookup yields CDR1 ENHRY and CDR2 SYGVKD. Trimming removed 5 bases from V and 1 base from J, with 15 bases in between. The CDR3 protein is CAISKPWTTSYNEQFF. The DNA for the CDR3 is TGTGCCATCAGTAAACCATGGACTACTTCCTACAATGAGCAGTTCTTC.

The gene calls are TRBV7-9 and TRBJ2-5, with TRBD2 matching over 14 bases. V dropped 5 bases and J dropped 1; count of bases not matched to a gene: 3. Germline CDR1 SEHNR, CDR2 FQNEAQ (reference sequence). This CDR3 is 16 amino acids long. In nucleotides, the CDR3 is TGTGCCAGCAGCCCCGGACTAGCGGGAGGCCAAGAGACCCAGTACTTC. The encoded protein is CASSPGLAGGQETQYF. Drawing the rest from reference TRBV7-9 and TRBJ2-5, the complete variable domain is DTGVSQNPRHKITKRGQNVTFRCDPISEHNRLYWYRQTLGQGPEFLTYFQNEAQLEKSRLLSDRFSAERPKGSFSTLEIQRTEQGDSAMYLCASSPGLAGGQETQYFGPGTRLLVL.

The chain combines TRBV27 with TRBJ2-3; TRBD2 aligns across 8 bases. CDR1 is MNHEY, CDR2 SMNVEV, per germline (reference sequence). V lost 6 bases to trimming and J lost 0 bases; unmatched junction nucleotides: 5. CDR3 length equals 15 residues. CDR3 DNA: TGTGCCAGCAGGGATAGCGGGATGAGCACAGATACGCAGTATTTT. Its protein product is CASRDSGMSTDTQYF.

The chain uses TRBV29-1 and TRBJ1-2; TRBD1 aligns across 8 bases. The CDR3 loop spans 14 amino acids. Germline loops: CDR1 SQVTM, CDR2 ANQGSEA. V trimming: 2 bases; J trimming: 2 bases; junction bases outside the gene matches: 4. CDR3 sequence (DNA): TGCAGCGTTGAATGGGCAGGGGGCAACTATGGCTACACCTTC. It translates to CSVEWAGGNYGYTF.

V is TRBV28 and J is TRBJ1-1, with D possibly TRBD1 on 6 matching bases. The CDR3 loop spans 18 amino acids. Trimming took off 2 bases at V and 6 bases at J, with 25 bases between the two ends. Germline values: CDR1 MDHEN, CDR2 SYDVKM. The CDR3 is CASSLIGWQGLGKAEAFF. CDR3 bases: TGTGCCAGCAGTTTAATTGGCTGGCAGGGGCTCGGTAAGGCTGAAGCTTTCTTT.

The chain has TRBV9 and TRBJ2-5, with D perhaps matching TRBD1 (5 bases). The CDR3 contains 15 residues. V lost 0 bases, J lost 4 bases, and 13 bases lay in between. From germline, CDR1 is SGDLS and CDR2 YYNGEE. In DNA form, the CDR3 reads TGTGCCAGCAGCGTAGAGTCAGGGATAGGAGAGACCCAGTACTTC. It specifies CASSVESGIGETQYF.

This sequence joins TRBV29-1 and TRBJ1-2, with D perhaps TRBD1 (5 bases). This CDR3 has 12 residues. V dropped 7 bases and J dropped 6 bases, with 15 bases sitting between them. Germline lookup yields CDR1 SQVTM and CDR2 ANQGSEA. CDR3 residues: CSAGQKVDGYTF. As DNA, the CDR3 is TGCAGCGCTGGACAAAAGGTGGATGGCTACACCTTC.

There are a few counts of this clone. The CDR3 protein is CASSLRRTGETQYF. CDR3 sequence (DNA): TGTGCCAGCAGTCTTCGCCGGACAGGGGAGACCCAGTACTTC. The V and J genes are TRBV6-1 and TRBJ2-5, with 8 bases matching TRBD1. The CDR3 is 14 amino acids. Germline V gene sequence: CDR1 MNHNS, CDR2 SASEGT. Trimming took 5 bases from V and 5 from J; bases not matched to a gene: 7.

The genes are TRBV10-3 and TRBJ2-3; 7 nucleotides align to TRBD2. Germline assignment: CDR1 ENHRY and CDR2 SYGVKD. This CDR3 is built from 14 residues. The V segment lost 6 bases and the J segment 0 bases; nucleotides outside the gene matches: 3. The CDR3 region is CAIRPSGSTDTQYF. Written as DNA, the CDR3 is TGTGCCATCAGGCCTAGCGGTAGCACAGATACGCAGTATTTT.

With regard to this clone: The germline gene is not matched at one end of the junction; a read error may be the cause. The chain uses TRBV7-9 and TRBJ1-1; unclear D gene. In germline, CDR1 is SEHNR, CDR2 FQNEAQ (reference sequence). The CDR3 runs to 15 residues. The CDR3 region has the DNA TGTTCCAGCAGCTTACTTTCCGGGAGGAACACTGAAGCTTTCTTT. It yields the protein CSSSLLSGRNTEAFF.

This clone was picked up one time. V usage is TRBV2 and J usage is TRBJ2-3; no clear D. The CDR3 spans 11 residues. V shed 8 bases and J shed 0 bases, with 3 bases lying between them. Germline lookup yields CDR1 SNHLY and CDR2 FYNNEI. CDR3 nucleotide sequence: TGTGCCAGCCGGAGCACAGATACGCAGTATTTT. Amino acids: CASRSTDTQYF.

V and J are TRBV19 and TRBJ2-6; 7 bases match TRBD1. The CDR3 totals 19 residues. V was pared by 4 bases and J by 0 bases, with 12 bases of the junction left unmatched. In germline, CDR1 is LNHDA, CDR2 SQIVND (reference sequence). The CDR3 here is CASSTRRGTALSGANVLTF. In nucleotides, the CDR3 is TGTGCCAGTAGTACCCGACGAGGGACAGCCCTCTCTGGGGCCAACGTCCTGACTTTC.

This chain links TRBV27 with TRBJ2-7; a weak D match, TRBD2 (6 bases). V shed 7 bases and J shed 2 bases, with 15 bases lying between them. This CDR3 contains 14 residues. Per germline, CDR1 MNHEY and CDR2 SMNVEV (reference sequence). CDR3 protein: CASKTTSATYEQYF. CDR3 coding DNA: TGTGCCAGCAAGACGACTAGTGCTACCTACGAGCAGTACTTC.

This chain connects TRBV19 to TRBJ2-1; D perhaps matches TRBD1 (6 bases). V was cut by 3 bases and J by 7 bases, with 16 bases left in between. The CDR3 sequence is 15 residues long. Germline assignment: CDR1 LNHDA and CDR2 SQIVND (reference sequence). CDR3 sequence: CASSIQDRHTNEQFF. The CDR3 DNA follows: TGTGCCAGTAGTATTCAGGACAGACATACGAATGAGCAGTTCTTC.

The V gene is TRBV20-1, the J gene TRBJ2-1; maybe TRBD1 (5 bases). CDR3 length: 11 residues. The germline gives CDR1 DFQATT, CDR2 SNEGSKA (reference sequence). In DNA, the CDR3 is TGCGTAGGGTCAGGGTACAATGAGCAGTTCTTC. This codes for CVGSGYNEQFF.

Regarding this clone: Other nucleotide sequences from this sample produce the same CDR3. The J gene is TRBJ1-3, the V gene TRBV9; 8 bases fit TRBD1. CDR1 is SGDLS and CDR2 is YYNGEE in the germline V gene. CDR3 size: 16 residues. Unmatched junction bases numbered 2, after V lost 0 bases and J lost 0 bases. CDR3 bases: TGTGCCAGCAGCGTAGCCGACAGGGGCTCTGGAAACACCATATATTTT. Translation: CASSVADRGSGNTIYF.

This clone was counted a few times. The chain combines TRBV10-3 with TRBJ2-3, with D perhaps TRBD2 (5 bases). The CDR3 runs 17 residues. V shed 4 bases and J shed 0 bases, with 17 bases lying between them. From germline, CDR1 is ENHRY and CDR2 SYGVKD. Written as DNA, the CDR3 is TGTGCCATCAGTGCGACCCGGACTGTTAGAAGCACAGATACGCAGTATTTT. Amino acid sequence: CAISATRTVRSTDTQYF.

The CDR3 is CASSLGQGAHHEQYF. The CDR3 coding sequence is TGTGCCAGCAGTTTAGGACAGGGGGCGCATCACGAGCAGTACTTC. J is TRBJ2-7 and V is TRBV27; TRBD1 agrees at 11 bases. Germline assignment: CDR1 MNHEY and CDR2 SMNVEV (reference sequence). The CDR3 length is 15 residues. V dropped 2 bases and J dropped 5; count of bases not matched to a gene: 5.

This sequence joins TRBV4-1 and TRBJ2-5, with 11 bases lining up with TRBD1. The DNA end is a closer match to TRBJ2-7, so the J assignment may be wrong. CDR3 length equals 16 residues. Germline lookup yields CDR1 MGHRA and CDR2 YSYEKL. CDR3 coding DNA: TGCGCCAGCAGCCAATTGGACAGGGGGCTCCTATACGAGCAGTACTTC. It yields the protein CASSQLDRGLLYEQYF.

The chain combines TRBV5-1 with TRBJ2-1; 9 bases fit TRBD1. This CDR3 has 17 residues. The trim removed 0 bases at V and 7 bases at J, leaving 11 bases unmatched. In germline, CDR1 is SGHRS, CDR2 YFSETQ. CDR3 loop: CASSLGPGTGFRNEQFF. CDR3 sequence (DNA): TGCGCCAGCAGCTTGGGTCCCGGGACAGGGTTCAGGAATGAGCAGTTCTTC.

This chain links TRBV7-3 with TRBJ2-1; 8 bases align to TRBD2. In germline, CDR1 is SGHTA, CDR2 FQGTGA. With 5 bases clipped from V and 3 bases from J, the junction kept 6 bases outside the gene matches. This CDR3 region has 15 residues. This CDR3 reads CASSAVAGNYNEQFF. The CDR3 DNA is TGTGCCAGCAGCGCCGTAGCGGGGAACTACAATGAGCAGTTCTTC.

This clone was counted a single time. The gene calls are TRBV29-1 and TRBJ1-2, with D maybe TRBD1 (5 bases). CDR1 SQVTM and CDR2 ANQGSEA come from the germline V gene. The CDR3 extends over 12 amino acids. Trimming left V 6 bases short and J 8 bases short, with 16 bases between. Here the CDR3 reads CSVQGLLQGYTF. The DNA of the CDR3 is TGCAGCGTCCAGGGACTGTTGCAGGGCTACACCTTC.

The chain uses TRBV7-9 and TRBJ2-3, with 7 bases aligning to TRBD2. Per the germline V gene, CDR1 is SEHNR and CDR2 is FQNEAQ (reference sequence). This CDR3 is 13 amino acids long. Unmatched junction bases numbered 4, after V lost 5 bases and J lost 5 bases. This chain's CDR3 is CASSPPGGDTQYF. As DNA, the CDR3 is TGTGCCAGCAGCCCTCCGGGGGGAGATACGCAGTATTTT. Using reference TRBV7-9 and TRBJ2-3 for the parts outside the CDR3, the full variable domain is DTGVSQNPRHKITKRGQNVTFRCDPISEHNRLYWYRQTLGQGPEFLTYFQNEAQLEKSRLLSDRFSAERPKGSFSTLEIQRTEQGDSAMYLCASSPPGGDTQYFGPGTRLTVL.

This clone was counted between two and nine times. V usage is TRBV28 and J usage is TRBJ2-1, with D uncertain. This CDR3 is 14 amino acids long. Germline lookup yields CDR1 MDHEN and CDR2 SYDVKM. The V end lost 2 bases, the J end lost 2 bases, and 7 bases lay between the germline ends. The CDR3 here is CASSLSQAYNEQFF. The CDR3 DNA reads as TGTGCCAGCAGTTTAAGCCAGGCCTACAATGAGCAGTTCTTC.

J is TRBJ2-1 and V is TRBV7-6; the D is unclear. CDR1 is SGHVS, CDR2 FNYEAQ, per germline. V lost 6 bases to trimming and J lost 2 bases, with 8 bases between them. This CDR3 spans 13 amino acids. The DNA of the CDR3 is TGTGCCAGCAGTCCGGGTCCCTACAATGAGCAGTTCTTC. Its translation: CASSPGPYNEQFF.

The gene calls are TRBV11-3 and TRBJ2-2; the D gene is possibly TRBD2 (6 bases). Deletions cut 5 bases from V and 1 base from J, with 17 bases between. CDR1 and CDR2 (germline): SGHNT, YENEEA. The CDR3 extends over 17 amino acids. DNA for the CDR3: TGTGCCAGCAGCCGTTTCGGGGGAGGATTGAACACCGGGGAGCTGTTTTTT. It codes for CASSRFGGGLNTGELFF. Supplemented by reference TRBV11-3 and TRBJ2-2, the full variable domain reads EAGVVQSPRYKIIEKKQPVAFWCNPISGHNTLYWYLQNLGQGPELLIRYENEEAVDDSQLPKDRFSAERLKGVDSTLKIQPAELGDSAVYLCASSRFGGGLNTGELFFGEGSRLTVL.

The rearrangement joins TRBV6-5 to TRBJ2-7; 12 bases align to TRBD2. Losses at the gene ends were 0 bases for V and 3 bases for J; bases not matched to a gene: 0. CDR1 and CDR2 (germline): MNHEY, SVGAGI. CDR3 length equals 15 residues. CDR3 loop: CASSYSTSGGYEQYF. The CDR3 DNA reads TGTGCCAGCAGTTACTCGACTAGCGGGGGCTACGAGCAGTACTTC.

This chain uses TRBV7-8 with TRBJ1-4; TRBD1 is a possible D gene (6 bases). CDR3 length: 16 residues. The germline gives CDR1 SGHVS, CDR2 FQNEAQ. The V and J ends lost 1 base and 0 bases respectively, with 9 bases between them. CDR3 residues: CASSLGPGATNEKLFF. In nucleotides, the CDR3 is TGTGCCAGCAGCTTAGGGCCAGGGGCAACTAATGAAAAACTGTTTTTT.

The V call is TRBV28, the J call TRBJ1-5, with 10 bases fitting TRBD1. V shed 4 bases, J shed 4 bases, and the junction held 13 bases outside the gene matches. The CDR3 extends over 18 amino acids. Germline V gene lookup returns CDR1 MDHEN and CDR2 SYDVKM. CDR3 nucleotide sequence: TGTGCCAGCAGTTCCTACGGACAGGGGGTAAGTAGGAATCAGCCCCAGCATTTT. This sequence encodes CASSSYGQGVSRNQPQHF.